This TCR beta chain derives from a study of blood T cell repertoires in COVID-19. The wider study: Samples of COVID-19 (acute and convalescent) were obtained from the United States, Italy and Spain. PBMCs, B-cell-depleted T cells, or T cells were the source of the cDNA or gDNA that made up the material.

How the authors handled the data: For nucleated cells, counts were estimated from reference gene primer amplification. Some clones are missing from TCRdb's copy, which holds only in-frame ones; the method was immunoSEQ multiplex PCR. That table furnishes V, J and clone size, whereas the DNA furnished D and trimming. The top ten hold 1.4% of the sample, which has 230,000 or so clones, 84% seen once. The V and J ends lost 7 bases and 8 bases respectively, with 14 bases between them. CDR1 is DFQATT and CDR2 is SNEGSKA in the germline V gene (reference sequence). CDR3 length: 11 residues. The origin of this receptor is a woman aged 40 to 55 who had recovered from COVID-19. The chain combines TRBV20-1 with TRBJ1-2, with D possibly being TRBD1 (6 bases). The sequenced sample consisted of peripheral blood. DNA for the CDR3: TGCAGTGTCCCGGACAGCTCAGGCTACACCTTC. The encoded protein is CSVPDSSGYTF.